The table lists the clone carrying this T cell receptor beta chain with a count of one. Its antigen remains unidentified. The CDR3 runs to 13 residues. Losses at the gene ends were 6 bases for V and 5 bases for J; bases not matched to a gene: 3. CDR1 LNHNV and CDR2 YYDKDF come from the germline V gene (reference sequence). The data derive from a study of T cell responses to AZD1222 COVID-19 vaccine. Repertoires were generated with immunoSEQ multiplex PCR, while TCRdb's copy carries only in-frame clones and drops some. The sample lists roughly 120,000 clones, 85% to 95% occurring once. Regarding the study as a whole: Nearly half of spike-specific TCRs reportedly go after variant regions that carry no mutations.

The V gene is TRBV15, the J gene TRBJ2-1; TRBD2 agrees at 8 bases. The source was peripheral blood, collected on day 0 of AZD1222 vaccination. The clonotype was recovered from an adult in good health. The CDR3 loop reads CATRTSDDNEQFF. The CDR3 DNA follows: TGTGCCACCAGGACTAGCGACGACAATGAGCAGTTCTTC.